This T cell receptor beta chain originates from a study of shared clonotypes between healthy human individuals. CD4+ cells underwent separation, giving CD45RA+ naive and CD45RA-negative memory subsets. Study-wide results and limits: All-four-donor shared clonotypes had higher generation probabilities than non-shared clonotypes did. It was expected that sequencing depth would affect clonotype sharing among donors.

This table comes from immunoSEQ multiplex PCR, and its TCRdb copy is limited to in-frame clones, with some not included. The sample has 2,100,000 or so clones; 90% to 96% are singletons. As for this clone: The antigen is unknown.

The CDR3 sequence is 16 residues long. The V segment lost 2 bases and the J segment 1 base; nucleotides outside the gene matches: 7. CDR1 is SGHNT and CDR2 is YYREEE in the germline V gene (reference sequence). The sequence was obtained from a man between 18 and 29 years old in good health. The gene calls are TRBV5-4 and TRBJ2-3; 7 bases are shared with TRBD2. The sequencing input was naive CD4+ T cells sorted from blood. Documented subset: CD45RA+ positively selected. Here the CDR3 DNA reads TGTGCCAGCAGCTTAGGTGCGGGAGTGGGCACAGATACGCAGTATTTT. Translating gives CASSLGAGVGTDTQYF.